These T cell receptor beta chains were read from a single sample in a study of tumor-infiltrating lymphocytes in localized non-small cell lung cancer. Clones were read by immunoSEQ multiplex PCR, and TCRdb kept only the in-frame ones, dropping some. Of 15,000 to 20,000 clones in the sample, about three quarters were seen once. The material sequenced was lung tumor tissue. These receptors originate from a human donor with non-small cell lung cancer. CDR3s include the opening cysteine and the closing phenylalanine or tryptophan. Clone size is shown for a subset of rows, as once, few, many or a class of expanded clone.

>few|TRBJ1-4|TRBV7-2
CASSPGYLGEKLFF
>.|TRBJ1-1|TRBV5-4
CASSLVGGSEAFF
>.|TRBJ2-2|TRBV7-9
CASSLAGVNTGELFF
>.|TRBJ2-2|TRBV10-1
CASRPGVGNTGELFF
>.|TRBJ2-1|TRBV7-8
CASSPRGGGEQFF
>.|TRBJ2-3|TRBV7-3
CASSSSGTDTQYF
>.|TRBJ2-1|TRBV10-1
CASSESNRLHEQFF
>once|TRBJ1-5|TRBV4-1
CASSQDEGWGYQPQHF
>.|TRBJ2-1|TRBV6-4
CASSDSAGSSYNEQFF
>few|TRBJ2-1|TRBV7-2
CASSRSAREQFF
>.|TRBJ2-3|TRBV18
CASSPLGGATDTQYF
>.|TRBJ2-5|TRBV28
CASSLGLAGVVETQYF
>.|TRBJ1-1|TRBV11-2
CASSLDSRAGEAFF
>.|TRBJ2-5|TRBV5-1
CASSLGGDLKETQYF
>.|TRBJ2-7|TRBV30
CAWSWGSYEQYF
>.|TRBJ1-5|TRBV7-2
CASSLLVNSNQPQHF
>.|TRBJ2-7|TRBV2
CASSSEGPYEQYF